This TCR beta chain derives from a study of shared clonotypes between healthy human individuals. The V gene's germline CDR1 is SGHAT and CDR2 FQNNGV. With 4 bases clipped from V and 5 bases from J, the junction kept 3 bases outside the gene matches. The CDR3 spans 14 residues. Deep-level running was used for the assay. Original handling: ImmunoSEQ only sent back junction sequences with no quality scores, so filtering was done differently. The assay was immunoSEQ multiplex PCR, and TCRdb's table has in-frame clones only and misses some. D and trimming were read from the DNA, whereas the V and J calls and clone size are those reported in that table. The sample lists some 530,000 clones; approximately 84% were seen once.

The clonotype originates from a woman in her thirties or forties in good health. Some clones in this sample may be carry-over from other donors' samples. The sequencing input was PBMCs. The V and J genes are TRBV11-2 and TRBJ2-5; 11 nucleotides match TRBD1. CDR3 protein: CASSWGQGGETQYF. CDR3 DNA sequence: TGTGCCAGCAGCTGGGGACAGGGGGGGGAGACCCAGTACTTC.